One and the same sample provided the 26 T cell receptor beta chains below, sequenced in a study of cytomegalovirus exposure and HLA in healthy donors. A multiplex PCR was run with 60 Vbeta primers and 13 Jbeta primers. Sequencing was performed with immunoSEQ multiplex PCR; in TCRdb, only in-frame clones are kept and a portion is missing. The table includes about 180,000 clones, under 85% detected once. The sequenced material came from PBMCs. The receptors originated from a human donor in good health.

The CDR3 protein is CASSQSTGTKGSYNEQFF. For the CDR3, the DNA is TGCGCCAGCAGCCAATCCACAGGGACTAAAGGCTCCTACAATGAGCAGTTCTTC. The V gene is TRBV4-1, the J gene TRBJ2-1, with D perhaps TRBD2 (7 bases). Germline assignment: CDR1 MGHRA and CDR2 YSYEKL. Trimming took 2 bases from V and 0 from J, leaving 17 bases between them. The CDR3 is 18 amino acids.

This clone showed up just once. This CDR3 reads CASSLDRPRGTDTQYF. Here the CDR3 DNA reads TGTGCCAGCAGCTTAGACAGGCCGCGGGGGACAGATACGCAGTATTTT. V and J are TRBV5-4 and TRBJ2-3; D may be TRBD2 (7 bases). V gave up 2 bases and J gave up 3 bases, with 16 bases separating them. The CDR3 sequence is 16 residues long. CDR1 is SGHNT, CDR2 YYREEE, per germline (reference sequence).

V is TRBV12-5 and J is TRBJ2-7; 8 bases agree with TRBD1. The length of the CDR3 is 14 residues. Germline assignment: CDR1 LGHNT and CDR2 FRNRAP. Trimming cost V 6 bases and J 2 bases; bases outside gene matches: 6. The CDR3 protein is CASGSDREPYEQYF. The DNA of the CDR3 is TGTGCTAGTGGCTCGGACAGGGAACCCTACGAGCAGTACTTC.

The CDR3 bases are TGTGCCAGCGGCGGCCTTAACTATGGCTACACCTTC. It translates to CASGGLNYGYTF. The chain has TRBV6-5 and TRBJ1-2; D ambiguous. Germline V CDR1 and CDR2: MNHEY, SVGAGI. This CDR3 is built from 12 residues. V shed 8 bases and J shed 1 base, with 8 bases lying between them.

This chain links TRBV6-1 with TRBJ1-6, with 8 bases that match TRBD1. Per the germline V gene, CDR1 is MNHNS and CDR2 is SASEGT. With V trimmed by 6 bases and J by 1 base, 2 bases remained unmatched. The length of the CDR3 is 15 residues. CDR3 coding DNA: TGTGCCAGCAGGACAGGGGATTCCTATAATTCACCCCTCCACTTT. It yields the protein CASRTGDSYNSPLHF.

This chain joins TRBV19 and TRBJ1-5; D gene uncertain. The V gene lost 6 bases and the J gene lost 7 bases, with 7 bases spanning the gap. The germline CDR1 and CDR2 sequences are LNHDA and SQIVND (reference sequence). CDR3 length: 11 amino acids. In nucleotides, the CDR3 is TGTGCCAGTAGCAGCGGACAGCCCCAGCATTTT. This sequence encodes CASSSGQPQHF.

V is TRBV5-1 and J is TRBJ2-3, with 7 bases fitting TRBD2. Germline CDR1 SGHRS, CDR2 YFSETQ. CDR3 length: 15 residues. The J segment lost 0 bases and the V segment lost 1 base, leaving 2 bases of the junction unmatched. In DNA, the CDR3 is TGCGCCAGCAGCTTGCTGGGGGGGAGCACAGATACGCAGTATTTT. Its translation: CASSLLGGSTDTQYF.

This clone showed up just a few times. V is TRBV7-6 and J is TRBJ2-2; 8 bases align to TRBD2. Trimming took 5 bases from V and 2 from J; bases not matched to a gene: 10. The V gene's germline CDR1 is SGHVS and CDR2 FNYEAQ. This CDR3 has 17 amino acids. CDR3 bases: TGTGCCAGCAGCGCCACATTGGGACTAGTTAACACCGGGGAGCTGTTTTTT. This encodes CASSATLGLVNTGELFF.

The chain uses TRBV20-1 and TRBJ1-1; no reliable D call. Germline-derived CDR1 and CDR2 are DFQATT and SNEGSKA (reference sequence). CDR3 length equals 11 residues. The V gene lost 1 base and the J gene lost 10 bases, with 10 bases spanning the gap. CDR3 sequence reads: CSARGRAGAFF. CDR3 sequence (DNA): TGCAGTGCTAGAGGCCGGGCGGGAGCTTTCTTT.

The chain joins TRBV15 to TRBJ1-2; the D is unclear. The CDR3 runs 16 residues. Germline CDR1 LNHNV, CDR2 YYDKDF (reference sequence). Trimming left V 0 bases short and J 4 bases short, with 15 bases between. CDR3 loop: CATSRDVGERGYGYTF. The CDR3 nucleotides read TGTGCCACCAGCAGAGATGTCGGGGAGCGGGGCTATGGCTACACCTTC.

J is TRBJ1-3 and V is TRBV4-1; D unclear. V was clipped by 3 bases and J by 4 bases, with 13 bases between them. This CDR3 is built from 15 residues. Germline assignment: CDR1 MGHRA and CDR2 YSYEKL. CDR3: CASSQRGPDGNTIYF. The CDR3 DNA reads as TGCGCCAGCAGCCAGAGAGGGCCAGACGGAAACACCATATATTTT.

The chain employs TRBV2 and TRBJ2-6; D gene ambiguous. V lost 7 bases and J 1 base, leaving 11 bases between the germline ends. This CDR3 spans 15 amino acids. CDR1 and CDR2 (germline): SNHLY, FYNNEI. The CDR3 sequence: CASTVRGSGANVLTF. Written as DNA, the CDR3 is TGTGCCAGCACGGTTCGAGGTTCTGGGGCCAACGTCCTGACTTTC.

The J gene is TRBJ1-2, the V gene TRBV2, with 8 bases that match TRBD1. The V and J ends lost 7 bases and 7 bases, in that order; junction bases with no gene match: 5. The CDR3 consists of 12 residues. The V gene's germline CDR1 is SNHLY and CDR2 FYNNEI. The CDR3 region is CASIGQGSGYTF. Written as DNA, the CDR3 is TGTGCCAGCATTGGACAGGGAAGTGGCTACACCTTC.

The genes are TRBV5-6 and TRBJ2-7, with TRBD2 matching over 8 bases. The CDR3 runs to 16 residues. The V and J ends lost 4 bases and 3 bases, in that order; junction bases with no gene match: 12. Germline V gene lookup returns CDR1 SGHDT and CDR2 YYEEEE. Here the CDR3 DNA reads TGTGCCAGCAGCCTCCTCTCGTCCAGCGGGGGCTACGAGCAGTACTTC. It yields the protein CASSLLSSSGGYEQYF.

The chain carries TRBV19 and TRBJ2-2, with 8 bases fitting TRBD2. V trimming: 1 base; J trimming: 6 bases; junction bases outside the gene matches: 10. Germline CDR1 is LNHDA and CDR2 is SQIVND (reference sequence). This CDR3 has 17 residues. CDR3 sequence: CASSIGQGAGGAGELFF. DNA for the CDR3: TGTGCCAGTAGTATAGGTCAGGGCGCCGGGGGGGCCGGGGAGCTGTTTTTT.

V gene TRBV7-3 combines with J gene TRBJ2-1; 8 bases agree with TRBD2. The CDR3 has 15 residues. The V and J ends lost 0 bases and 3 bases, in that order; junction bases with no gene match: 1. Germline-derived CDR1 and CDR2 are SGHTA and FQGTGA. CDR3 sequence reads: CASSLTGGVYNEQFF. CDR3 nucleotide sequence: TGTGCCAGCAGCTTAACCGGGGGGGTCTACAATGAGCAGTTCTTC.

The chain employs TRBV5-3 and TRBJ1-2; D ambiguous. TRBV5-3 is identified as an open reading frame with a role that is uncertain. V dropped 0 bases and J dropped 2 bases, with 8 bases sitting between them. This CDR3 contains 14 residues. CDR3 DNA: TGTGCCAGAAGCTTGGTCGTCGCGAACTATGGCTACACCTTC. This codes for CARSLVVANYGYTF.

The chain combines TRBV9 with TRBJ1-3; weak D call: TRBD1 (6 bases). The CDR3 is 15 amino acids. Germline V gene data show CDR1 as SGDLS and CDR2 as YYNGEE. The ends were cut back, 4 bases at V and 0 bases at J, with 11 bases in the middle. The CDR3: CASSLDSLSGNTIYF. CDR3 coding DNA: TGTGCCAGCAGCTTGGACAGCCTCTCTGGAAACACCATATATTTT.

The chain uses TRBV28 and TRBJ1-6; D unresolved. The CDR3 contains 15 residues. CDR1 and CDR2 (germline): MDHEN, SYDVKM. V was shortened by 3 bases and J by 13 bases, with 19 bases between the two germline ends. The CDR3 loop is CASSFFGKVGFPLHF. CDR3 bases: TGTGCCAGCAGTTTTTTTGGTAAGGTCGGGTTCCCCCTCCACTTT.

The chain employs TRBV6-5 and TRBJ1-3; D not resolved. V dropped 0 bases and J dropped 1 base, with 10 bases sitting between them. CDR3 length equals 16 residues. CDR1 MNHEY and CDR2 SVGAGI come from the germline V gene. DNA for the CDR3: TGTGCCAGCAGTTACTCCCGGTCTTCTTCTGGAAACACCATATATTTT. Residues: CASSYSRSSSGNTIYF.

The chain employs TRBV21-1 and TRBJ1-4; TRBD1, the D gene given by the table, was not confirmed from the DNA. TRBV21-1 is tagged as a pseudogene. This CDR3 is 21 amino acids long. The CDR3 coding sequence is TGTGCCAGCAGCAAGGGCCTCTCCGAGTCGGGACAGAGGGCAACTAATGAAAAACTGTTTTTT. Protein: CASSKGLSESGQRATNEKLFF.

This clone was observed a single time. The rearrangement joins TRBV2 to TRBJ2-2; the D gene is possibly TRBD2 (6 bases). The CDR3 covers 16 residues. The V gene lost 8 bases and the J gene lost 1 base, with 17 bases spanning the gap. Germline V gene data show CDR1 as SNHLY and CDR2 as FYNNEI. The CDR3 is CASSGDFRQNTGELFF. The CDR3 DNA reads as TGTGCCAGCTCCGGGGACTTCCGACAGAACACCGGGGAGCTGTTTTTT.

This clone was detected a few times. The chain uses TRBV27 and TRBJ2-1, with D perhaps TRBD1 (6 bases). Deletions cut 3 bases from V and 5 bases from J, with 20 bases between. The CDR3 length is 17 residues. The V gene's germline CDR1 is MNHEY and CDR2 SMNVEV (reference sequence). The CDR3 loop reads CASSFSFFRGRHNEQFF. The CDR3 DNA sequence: TGTGCCAGCAGTTTTTCCTTTTTCAGGGGAAGACACAATGAGCAGTTCTTC.

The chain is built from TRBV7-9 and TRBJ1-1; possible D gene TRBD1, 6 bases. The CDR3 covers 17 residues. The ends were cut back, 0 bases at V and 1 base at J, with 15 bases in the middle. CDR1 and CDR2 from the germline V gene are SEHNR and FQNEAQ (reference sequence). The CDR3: CASSLAFTGSRNTEAFF. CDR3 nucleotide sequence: TGTGCCAGCAGCTTAGCGTTCACAGGGTCGAGGAACACTGAAGCTTTCTTT.

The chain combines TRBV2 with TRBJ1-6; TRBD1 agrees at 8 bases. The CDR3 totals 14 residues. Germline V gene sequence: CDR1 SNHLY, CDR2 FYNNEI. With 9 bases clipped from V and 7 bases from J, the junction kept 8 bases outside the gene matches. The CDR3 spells CARTTGARNSPLHF. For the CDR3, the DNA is TGTGCCAGGACGACAGGGGCCCGGAATTCACCCCTCCACTTT.

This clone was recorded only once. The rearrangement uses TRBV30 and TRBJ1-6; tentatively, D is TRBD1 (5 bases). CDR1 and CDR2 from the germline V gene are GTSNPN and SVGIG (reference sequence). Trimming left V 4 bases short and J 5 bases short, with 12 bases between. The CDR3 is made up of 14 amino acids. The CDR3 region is CAWNIGRDNSPLHF. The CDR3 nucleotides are TGTGCCTGGAATATTGGCAGGGATAATTCACCCCTCCACTTT.